A selection of T cell receptor beta chains follows, all from one sample in a study of blood T cell repertoires in COVID-19. Method: immunoSEQ multiplex PCR; TCRdb's copy keeps in-frame clones and lacks some. In the table there are 200,000 to 300,000 clones, around 86% of which are singletons. Sequencing was performed on PBMCs or T cells enriched from blood (not recorded which). These receptors came from a woman aged 45-65 years who had recovered from COVID-19. The CDR3 runs from the conserved cysteine through the conserved F or W. Each record gives: D gene, CDR3 length, V gene, CDR3 protein. The D gene is left open where the match is weak.

TRBD2,17,TRBV11-3,CASRPAFSWGLANEQYF
-,13,TRBV12-3/TRBV12-4,CASSGQGERPLHF
-,14,TRBV7-9,CASSLGHLNTEAFF
TRBD2,15,TRBV4-3,CASSLGTSGREEQYF
-,15,TRBV19,CASSTLDGRTDTQYF
TRBD1,17,TRBV7-9,CASSSVGQGRANYGYTF
-,15,TRBV27,CASSLWAGDLDGYTF
TRBD1,17,TRBV14,CASSQDWRGRMNTEAFF
-,15,TRBV5-1,CASSQGHSYNSPLHF
-,14,TRBV5-4,CASSLKTSSYEQYF
TRBD1,16,TRBV3-1/TRBV3-2,CASSHGQGYSNQPQHF
-,14,TRBV7-9,CASGPPRGAETQYF
TRBD1,13,TRBV7-2,CASTRTGVETQYF
TRBD1,17,TRBV5-5,CASSFQTGGFYNSPLHF
-,15,TRBV7-3,CASSLNQLSTDTQYF
-,14,TRBV6-2/TRBV6-3,CASSYREFPGELFF
TRBD2,15,TRBV14,CASSQAGGSYNEQFF
-,17,TRBV4-3,CASSQEHQGLSYNEQFF
-,17,TRBV7-8,CASSLTVAVGSTDTQYF
TRBD1,16,TRBV9,CASSAAGTGPPETQYF
TRBD2,14,TRBV11-3,CAGSRSGTYNEQFF
-,14,TRBV4-1,CASSQDVGAGEQFF
-,15,TRBV7-9,CASSLPGSSYNEQFF
TRBD1,19,TRBV5-4,CASSGVINRPDRVLLLQYF
-,16,TRBV3-1/TRBV3-2,CASSHVTADYSYEQYF
TRBD1,18,TRBV24-1,CATSEQQGAGRYNSPLHF
TRBD1,12,TRBV29-1,CSVRDRGREQYF
TRBD1,17,TRBV18,CASSPRRTGDSYNEQFF
-,10,TRBV29-1,CSVDWRGYTF
-,13,TRBV14,CASSPSRGIGYTF
-,14,TRBV7-9,CASRRVPGSYGYTF
-,12,TRBV29-1,CSVAGLNYGYTF
TRBD1,14,TRBV7-3,CASSSAPGTGGYTF
-,13,TRBV28,CASFSGRYQPQHF
-,14,TRBV19,CASSTGHDNSPLHF
-,14,TRBV13,CASSWGGSSYEQYF
TRBD1,14,TRBV16,CASSQLVDRGGYTF